The present T cell receptor beta chain was sequenced within a study of post-analysis software for immune sequencing data (dated by TCRdb to between 2015 and 2017). In terms of the full investigation: Recorded disease courses included relapsing-remitting, secondary progressive and progressive-relapsing multiple sclerosis, with some patients lacking subtype annotation. The patient repertoires were compared against 11 previously published healthy control repertoires obtained from donors aged about 6 to 26 years. A subset of samples was prepared in parallel using single-end sample barcoding, then pooled and co-amplified after Illumina adapter ligation.

TCR beta repertoires were profiled from peripheral blood of 10 to 15 young patients with multiple sclerosis to demonstrate the VDJtools post-analysis software. Multiple sclerosis patients were children and adolescents aged roughly 6 to 17 years. To note about this clonotype: This clone's antigen is unknown. Per-nucleotide qualities are absent, and no much larger clonotype sits a single base away.

Library creation used PCR. The sequencing machine was an Illumina HiSeq 2500. To reduce PCR and sequencing biases, unique molecular identifiers were built into the TCR beta cDNA libraries. Some 500,000 cDNA molecules were obtained per 1 to 10 million input T cells, so each molecule approximated one T cell. The same protocol used for the earlier healthy control dataset was applied to prepare and sequence the patient libraries. Within a given batch, samples were prepared together, multiplexed and sequenced on the same HiSeq lane. In the authors' own workflow: MIGEC was used to process the raw barcoded reads, and molecular identifier groups with only a single read were discarded before consensus assembly and CDR3 extraction. VDJtools was used for post-analysis of the clonotype tables, and diversity was normalized by down-sampling every dataset to the size of the smallest sample. Repertoire overlap clustering matched CDR3 amino acid but not nucleotide sequences to correct batch-related cross-sample contamination. The public sequencing data were trimmed at Q25 with fastp and processed into clonotypes with MiXCR by TCRdb, which kept only in-frame beta chains. Rows with a matching CDR3 protein are joined into one entry that keeps the most common DNA and genes. The V and J calls, along with clone size, are taken from TCRdb and not from the paper's own processing. This sample comprises about 810,000 distinct CDR3 sequences, 53% of them detected only once. The ten largest account for approximately 4.3% of the sample.

V is trimmed back by 8 bases and J by 10 bases, and the junction contains 8 bases that no gene match accounts for. Counted from cysteine to phenylalanine, this CDR3 has 15 amino acids. The kept DNA is CDR3 alone, 45 bases in frame from the first base. Based on the germline V gene (reference sequence), the CDR1 and CDR2 sequences are MNHEY and SMNVEV. What the research found in general, with its limitations: Normalized Chao1 diversity was significantly lower in multiple sclerosis patients than controls, suggesting substantial peripheral T-cell clonal expansion. The control group was slightly older than the multiple sclerosis patient group. Direct clustering with F measure revealed strong co-clustering of samples prepared in the same batch, which led to a batch-effect correction. A handful of TRBV segments, including TRBV5-6, TRBV5-1 and TRBV20-1, were significantly more frequent in patients than controls.

The V gene is TRBV27 and the J gene is TRBJ2-1, with 16 bases aligning to TRBD2. Sequenced: blood. This sequence was found in a girl aged 10 to 17 with multiple sclerosis. The CDR3 protein: CASLTGTSGRGEQFF. The nucleotide sequence reads as follows: TGTGCCAGCCTCACCGGGACTAGCGGGAGGGGAGAGCAGTTCTTC.